This T cell receptor beta chain came from a study of siplizumab effects on memory and regulatory T cells. General study findings and limits: It seemed that naive T cells were more diverse than memory cells and were major contributors to the alloresponse.

About this clone itself: No antigen is known for it.

Measured with immunoSEQ multiplex PCR; TCRdb has only the in-frame clones, and not every one. The sample consists of around 100,000 clones, more than 85% of them appearing once. The CDR3 covers 15 residues. Trimming cost V 5 bases and J 4 bases, with 15 bases left between them. Germline CDR1 SGHAT, CDR2 FQNNGV. This TCR derives from a human donor in good health. V gene TRBV11-2 combines with J gene TRBJ1-3, with a possible D match to TRBD1 (5 bases). The sample consisted of CD4+ T cells sorted from blood. This CDR3 reads CASSPAGEAGNTIYF. CDR3 coding DNA: TGTGCCAGCAGCCCCGCGGGGGAGGCCGGAAACACCATATATTTT. The whole variable domain, filled in from reference TRBV11-2 and TRBJ1-3, reads EAGVAQSPRYKIIEKRQSVAFWCNPISGHATLYWYQQILGQGPKLLIQFQNNGVVDDSQLPKDRFSAERLKGVDSTLKIQPAKLEDSAVYLCASSPAGEAGNTIYFGEGSWLTVV.